These T cell receptor beta chains were read from a single sample in a study of blood T cell repertoires in COVID-19. Data came from immunoSEQ multiplex PCR; TCRdb stores just in-frame clones and leaves some out. The table lists 100,000 or so clones, 80% to 95% of them singletons. The sequencing sample was made of peripheral blood. All receptors derive from a man in his sixties or seventies with acute or convalescent COVID-19. Both conserved end residues are part of each CDR3. D genes are given only for firm matches.

d_call: TRBD1; v_call: TRBV28; j_call: TRBJ1-3; cdr3_aa: CASRSTGENSGNTIYF
d_call: -; v_call: TRBV19; j_call: TRBJ1-1; cdr3_aa: CASTPTLGQMNTEAFF
d_call: TRBD1; v_call: TRBV7-9; j_call: TRBJ2-7; cdr3_aa: CASSLDRGAGEQYF
d_call: TRBD1; v_call: TRBV18; j_call: TRBJ2-7; cdr3_aa: CASSPHPLTGVEQYF
d_call: TRBD1; v_call: TRBV28; j_call: TRBJ1-6; cdr3_aa: CASSPPGTGRSPLHF
d_call: -; v_call: TRBV19; j_call: TRBJ2-1; cdr3_aa: CASSGVGNEQFF
d_call: TRBD2; v_call: TRBV3-1/TRBV3-2; j_call: TRBJ2-3; cdr3_aa: CASSRGLVGTDTQYF
d_call: -; v_call: TRBV6-2/TRBV6-3; j_call: TRBJ1-1; cdr3_aa: CASSTSTTGNTEAFF
d_call: -; v_call: TRBV20-1; j_call: TRBJ1-6; cdr3_aa: CSASDRTYNSPLHF
d_call: -; v_call: TRBV7-3; j_call: TRBJ2-3; cdr3_aa: CASSLRRSTDTQYF
d_call: -; v_call: TRBV15; j_call: TRBJ1-1; cdr3_aa: CATSRPPGGGGAFF
d_call: -; v_call: TRBV25-1; j_call: TRBJ2-7; cdr3_aa: CASSAIGGTYEQYF
d_call: -; v_call: TRBV11-2; j_call: TRBJ1-4; cdr3_aa: CASSLSPGATNEKLFF
d_call: TRBD1; v_call: TRBV18; j_call: TRBJ1-1; cdr3_aa: CASSPGGPQTEAFF
d_call: TRBD2; v_call: TRBV4-1; j_call: TRBJ2-1; cdr3_aa: CASSQELATYNEQFF
d_call: -; v_call: TRBV2; j_call: TRBJ1-5; cdr3_aa: CASDGGMSQPQHF
d_call: TRBD2; v_call: TRBV14; j_call: TRBJ2-4; cdr3_aa: CASSQDIGRDIQYF
d_call: TRBD1; v_call: TRBV5-1; j_call: TRBJ1-5; cdr3_aa: CASSPGQGTQPQHF
d_call: TRBD1; v_call: TRBV5-6; j_call: TRBJ2-7; cdr3_aa: CAFHQRGLGIHEQYF
d_call: -; v_call: TRBV27; j_call: TRBJ1-1; cdr3_aa: CASSRGGSTEAFF
d_call: -; v_call: TRBV10-3; j_call: TRBJ1-6; cdr3_aa: CAISELEGSSYNSPLHF
d_call: -; v_call: TRBV11-3; j_call: TRBJ2-1; cdr3_aa: CASSSRFTENEQFF
d_call: -; v_call: TRBV12-5; j_call: TRBJ2-3; cdr3_aa: CASGLVTTDTQYF
d_call: TRBD1; v_call: TRBV7-8; j_call: TRBJ1-1; cdr3_aa: CASSSLTGGNTEAFF
d_call: -; v_call: TRBV19; j_call: TRBJ2-2; cdr3_aa: CASRSIPGELFF
d_call: TRBD1; v_call: TRBV9; j_call: TRBJ1-1; cdr3_aa: CASSSSGGAGTEAFF
d_call: TRBD1; v_call: TRBV6-5; j_call: TRBJ1-2; cdr3_aa: CASTRDREMSGYTF
d_call: TRBD1; v_call: TRBV7-3; j_call: TRBJ2-4; cdr3_aa: CASSPRDSFGLAKNIQYF
d_call: TRBD1; v_call: TRBV7-9; j_call: TRBJ1-1; cdr3_aa: CASSLTGYTEAFF
d_call: -; v_call: TRBV11-2; j_call: TRBJ2-1; cdr3_aa: CASSPGTYNEQFF
d_call: -; v_call: TRBV2; j_call: TRBJ2-7; cdr3_aa: CASSVGGFYEQYF
d_call: TRBD2; v_call: TRBV3-1/TRBV3-2; j_call: TRBJ2-5; cdr3_aa: CASSQDWVRGGRETQYF
d_call: TRBD1; v_call: TRBV13; j_call: TRBJ1-1; cdr3_aa: CASSLGHRGTEAFF
d_call: -; v_call: TRBV6-7; j_call: TRBJ2-7; cdr3_aa: CASSYRRGPTYEQYF
d_call: -; v_call: TRBV13; j_call: TRBJ1-1; cdr3_aa: CASSQTPNTEAFF
d_call: -; v_call: TRBV6-1; j_call: TRBJ1-2; cdr3_aa: CASSEVGRPWDGYTF
d_call: -; v_call: TRBV3-1/TRBV3-2; j_call: TRBJ1-3; cdr3_aa: CASSPQGLGAGNTIYF
d_call: -; v_call: TRBV30; j_call: TRBJ1-6; cdr3_aa: CAWSAQTGNSPLHF
d_call: -; v_call: TRBV2; j_call: TRBJ1-5; cdr3_aa: CASSEQTGGGQPQHF
d_call: -; v_call: TRBV30; j_call: TRBJ1-5; cdr3_aa: CAWSGRGNQPQHF
d_call: TRBD2; v_call: TRBV6-6; j_call: TRBJ2-1; cdr3_aa: CASSYSGGAYEQFF
d_call: -; v_call: TRBV7-8; j_call: TRBJ2-1; cdr3_aa: CASSFSPNEQFF
d_call: TRBD1; v_call: TRBV11-3; j_call: TRBJ1-1; cdr3_aa: CASSYSGTGRTEAFF
d_call: TRBD1; v_call: TRBV9; j_call: TRBJ2-1; cdr3_aa: CASSVTGQGRDNEQFF
d_call: -; v_call: TRBV27; j_call: TRBJ2-2; cdr3_aa: CASSPPFGELFF
d_call: TRBD1; v_call: TRBV11-2; j_call: TRBJ2-1; cdr3_aa: CASSLGRQGGYEQFF
d_call: -; v_call: TRBV27; j_call: TRBJ1-6; cdr3_aa: CASTPLKIGSPLHF
d_call: TRBD1; v_call: TRBV7-2; j_call: TRBJ2-7; cdr3_aa: CASSDRGAEQYF
d_call: -; v_call: TRBV5-1; j_call: TRBJ1-2; cdr3_aa: CASSLGESYYGYTF
d_call: TRBD2; v_call: TRBV13; j_call: TRBJ2-1; cdr3_aa: CASSLELANTNNEQFF
d_call: TRBD1; v_call: TRBV19; j_call: TRBJ1-4; cdr3_aa: CASSGTGEEKLFF
d_call: -; v_call: TRBV6-1; j_call: TRBJ1-4; cdr3_aa: CASSGGRQAIREKLFF
d_call: TRBD1; v_call: TRBV7-3; j_call: TRBJ1-5; cdr3_aa: CASSFDRGQPQHF
d_call: TRBD2; v_call: TRBV13; j_call: TRBJ2-1; cdr3_aa: CASRRTSVANEQFF
d_call: TRBD1; v_call: TRBV5-1; j_call: TRBJ1-4; cdr3_aa: CASSLAGTGLFF
d_call: -; v_call: TRBV10-1; j_call: TRBJ2-7; cdr3_aa: CASSQTESSTKQYF
d_call: TRBD2; v_call: TRBV5-1; j_call: TRBJ2-5; cdr3_aa: CASSLGGTSGRQETQYF
d_call: TRBD1; v_call: TRBV5-5; j_call: TRBJ1-5; cdr3_aa: CASGDRDQPQHF
d_call: -; v_call: TRBV3-1/TRBV3-2; j_call: TRBJ1-5; cdr3_aa: CASSQIPGVQPQHF
d_call: -; v_call: TRBV9; j_call: TRBJ2-1; cdr3_aa: CASSVELGREVDNEQFF